This T cell receptor beta chain originates from a study of CD8 T cells in ankylosing spondylitis (dated by TCRdb to about 2017). Broadly, across the study: T cell receptor beta repertoires were profiled in healthy donors and ankylosing spondylitis patients so that disease-linked TCR variants could be found. The full study cohort was made up of approximately 24 ankylosing spondylitis patients and roughly 98 healthy donors. Samples of peripheral blood were taken, and for ankylosing spondylitis patients, synovial fluid was collected as well. Beyond this particular receptor, the publication reports: Some motif variants had previously been reported in the synovial fluid and blood of reactive arthritis patients, which suggests shared mechanisms of disease initiation. According to the report, matched synovial fluid samples from ankylosing spondylitis patients were significantly enriched for the disease-linked clones. A TCR beta motif made up of eight or nine highly homologous amino acid variants appeared to be characteristic of blood from ankylosing spondylitis patients. A CD8+ phenotype was shown by the disease-linked clones, which were found at relatively low frequencies in peripheral blood.

The CDR3 runs 13 amino acids, cysteine and phenylalanine included. Only the CDR3 region is kept as DNA, spanning 39 bases read in frame from base 1. CDR1 is given as LGHDT and CDR2 as YNNKEL, both from the germline V gene (reference sequence). TCRdb lists the instrument as Illumina HiSeq 2500. Quantitative 5'-RACE with molecular barcodes was used to prepare TCR beta libraries. The authors' analysis ran thus. A new computational method based on a probabilistic model of VDJ rearrangement was used to identify disease-linked TCR variants. TCRdb redid the processing of the public reads, applying fastp at Q25 and MiXCR, and retained in-frame beta chains. Each record represents a unique CDR3 protein, reported with the most common genes and DNA among its rows. The V and J calls and clone size come from TCRdb's table, not from the authors' own analysis. Counted in this sample were around 340,000 distinct CDR3 sequences; about 15% of them appeared once. Together, the top ten hold around 1% of the sample.

For this clonotype: The antigen it recognizes is unknown. A junction boundary mismatches the germline segment, possibly from a read error.

The TCR comes from a male donor with ankylosing spondylitis or in good health (not recorded which). The chain is assembled from TRBV3-1 and TRBJ2-2; TRBD2 is possibly the D segment (5 matching bases). The sample taken for sequencing was blood, either unsorted or a sorted T cell fraction (not recorded which). The sequenced DNA is TGTGCCAGCGGCCAACGAGGGCCCGGGGAGCTGTTTTTT. It codes for CASGQRGPGELFF. The CDR3, completed at both ends by the reference TRBV3-1 and TRBJ2-2 genes, gives the full variable domain DTAVSQTPKYLVTQMGNDKSIKCEQNLGHDTMYWYKQDSKKFLKIMFSYNNKELIINETVPNRFSPKSPDKAHLNLHINSLELGDSAVYFCASGQRGPGELFFGEGSRLTVL.